This T cell receptor (beta chain) was identified during a study of identical twins. Study-wide results and limits: Beta clonotypes that were abundant in cord blood contained fewer insertions, a pattern absent from memory repertoires. The models systematically underestimated how much out-of-frame TCR alpha was shared in monozygotic twins.

This clonotype has ten or more counts. As yet, its antigen is unknown. Germline lookup yields CDR1 SEHNR and CDR2 FQNEAQ (reference sequence). This CDR3 contains 15 residues. Trimming cost V 3 bases and J 4 bases; bases outside gene matches: 4. Carrying unique molecular identifiers, the cDNA also gained a universal primer site through template switching. TCRdb re-called the 5' RACE reads through MiXCR, storing one row per CDR3 protein. The data hold approximately 220,000 distinct CDR3 sequences, with 7.5% observed a single time. Separately, the same data were catalogued under a study of yellow fever vaccine responses in identical twins.

V is TRBV7-9 and J is TRBJ1-5; 9 bases fit TRBD1. The receptor's source is a woman younger than 30 in good health. Sample: CD8+ T cells sorted from blood. This CDR3 reads CASSFGGQGNQPQHF. DNA for the CDR3: TGTGCCAGCAGCTTTGGTGGACAGGGGAATCAGCCCCAGCATTTT.